The 7 T cell receptor beta chains presented below share a single source sample, sequenced in a study of identical twins. TCRdb called the 5' RACE reads again in MiXCR, with one record for every CDR3 protein. The table lists around 1.7 million distinct CDR3 sequences, roughly a third of them singletons, with around 0.3% in the top ten. The sample taken for sequencing was cord blood. The receptors here all came from a newborn girl in good health.

This clonotype appeared many times. The V and J genes are TRBV3-1 and TRBJ2-7, with D maybe TRBD2 (5 bases). The CDR3 is 14 amino acids. V was shortened by 0 bases and J by 0 bases, with 6 bases between the two germline ends. Germline assignment: CDR1 LGHDT and CDR2 YNNKEL (reference sequence). Written as DNA, the CDR3 is TGTGCCAGCAGCCAAGACGGAGGCTCCTACGAGCAGTACTTC. This sequence encodes CASSQDGGSYEQYF.

This clonotype was picked up many times. The chain uses TRBV4-2 and TRBJ1-5, with D perhaps TRBD1 (6 bases). This CDR3 comprises 14 residues. V lost 4 bases and J 2 bases, leaving 9 bases between the germline ends. Germline values: CDR1 LGHNA, CDR2 YNFKEQ. CDR3 DNA sequence: TGTGCCAGCAGCCGAAGACAGGGCAATCAGCCCCAGCATTTT. This sequence encodes CASSRRQGNQPQHF.

V gene TRBV4-2 combines with J gene TRBJ2-2; D not certain. V lost 0 bases to trimming and J lost 5 bases, with 10 bases between them. The CDR3 has 15 amino acids. The germline CDR1 and CDR2 sequences are LGHNA and YNFKEQ. Here the CDR3 reads CASSQDGTVTGELFF. In nucleotides, the CDR3 is TGTGCCAGCAGCCAAGATGGAACAGTAACCGGGGAGCTGTTTTTT.

Note on this clonotype: One end of the junction varies from germline; a read error may be responsible. The V gene is TRBV6-5, the J gene TRBJ1-2; 9 bases map to TRBD1. Per the germline V gene, CDR1 is MNHEY and CDR2 is SVGAGI. This CDR3 contains 15 residues. The CDR3 DNA is TGTGCCAGCAGTCTAGGACAGGGGAGGGCCTATGACTACACCTTC. This sequence encodes CASSLGQGRAYDYTF.

In its sample, this clonotype was seen many times. The chain combines TRBV29-1 with TRBJ2-7; possibly TRBD1 for D (5 bases). CDR3 length: 11 residues. Germline V gene lookup returns CDR1 SQVTM and CDR2 ANQGSEA. V was clipped by 7 bases and J by 3 bases, with 10 bases between them. The CDR3 bases are TGCAGCGCCGCCAGGGACTACGAGCAGTACTTC. Encoded protein: CSAARDYEQYF.

The chain links TRBV20-1 to TRBJ2-3; 8 nucleotides match TRBD2. Trimming cost V 0 bases and J 2 bases; bases outside gene matches: 4. CDR3 length equals 15 residues. From germline, CDR1 is DFQATT and CDR2 SNEGSKA (reference sequence). The CDR3 nucleotides are TGCAGTGCTAGAGATAAGCGGGGGCACACAGATACGCAGTATTTT. Its protein product is CSARDKRGHTDTQYF.

This clonotype has only a few counts. The chain recombines TRBV11-2 with TRBJ1-1; D is unresolved. Trimming pared 5 bases from V and 1 base from J, leaving 17 bases between. Germline V lookup: CDR1 SGHAT, CDR2 FQNNGV. CDR3 length equals 16 residues. As DNA, the CDR3 is TGTGCCAGCAGCCGAGGTTGGGCTTTGGGGAACACTGAAGCTTTCTTT. This gives the protein CASSRGWALGNTEAFF.